The clone carrying this T cell receptor (beta chain) was counted a few times. Its antigen remains unknown. Germline CDR1 GTSNPN, CDR2 SVGIG (reference sequence). Trimming removed 4 bases from V and 1 base from J; junction bases left unmatched: 3. The CDR3 contains 13 residues. This sample stems from a study of cytomegalovirus exposure and HLA in healthy donors. 60 Vbeta and 13 Jbeta primers were used in PCR. Here immunoSEQ multiplex PCR was the method, and the copy in TCRdb shows in-frame clones only, minus some. This repertoire shows 100,000 to 150,000 clones, 10% to 13% found once; its top ten account for just over 4.5%. Study-wide results and limits: Prior analysis indicated that the majority of TCR beta V segments exhibited productivity approximately 87% or approximately 30% of the time. Reportedly, a later analysis found an Asian-associated ancestry cluster had fewer N-insertions than the approximately 700-donor mean. Several of the most significant clusters were apparently associated with common viral pathogens in a later analysis. As a later analysis showed, a missense DCLRE1C variant was linked to trimming of TCR beta V- and J-genes.

What was sequenced was PBMCs. This clonotype was obtained from a woman aged 18-29 years in good health and CMV-seropositive. The chain uses TRBV30 and TRBJ1-1; 7 bases fit TRBD1. The CDR3 reads CAWNRGENTEAFF. CDR3 sequence (DNA): TGTGCCTGGAACAGGGGCGAGAACACTGAAGCTTTCTTT. The complete variable domain, with remaining parts taken from reference TRBV30 and TRBJ1-1, reads SQTIHQWPATLVQPVGSPLSLECTVEGTSNPNLYWYRQAAGRGLQLLFYSVGIGQISSEVPQNLSASRPQDRQFILSSKKLLLSDSGFYLCAWNRGENTEAFFGQGTRLTVV.